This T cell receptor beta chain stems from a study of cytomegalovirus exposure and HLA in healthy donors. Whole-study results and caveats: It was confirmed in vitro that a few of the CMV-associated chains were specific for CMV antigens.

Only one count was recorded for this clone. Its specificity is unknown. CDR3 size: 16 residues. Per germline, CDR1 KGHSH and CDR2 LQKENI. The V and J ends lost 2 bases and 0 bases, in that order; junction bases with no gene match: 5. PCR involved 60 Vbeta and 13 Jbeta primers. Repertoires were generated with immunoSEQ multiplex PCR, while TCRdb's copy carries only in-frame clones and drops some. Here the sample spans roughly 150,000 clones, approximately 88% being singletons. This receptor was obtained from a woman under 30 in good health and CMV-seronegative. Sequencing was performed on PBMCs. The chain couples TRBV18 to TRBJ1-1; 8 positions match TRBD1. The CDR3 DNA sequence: TGTGCCAGCTCACCAGACAGGGGAACTATGAACACTGAAGCTTTCTTT. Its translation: CASSPDRGTMNTEAFF.